What follows are 4 T cell receptor beta chains derived from one specimen sequenced in a study of cytomegalovirus exposure and HLA in healthy donors (dated by TCRdb to about 2017). Library preparation used the immunoSEQ multiplex PCR assay. For the multiplex PCR, a mixture combining 60 forward primers for TCR Vbeta segments and 13 reverse primers for TCR Jbeta segments was used. TCRdb's version of the immuneACCESS table is confined to in-frame rearrangements and falls short of the full clone set. An unresolved V gene accounts for under half of the shortfall where checked; the remainder is of unknown origin. The sample records tens of thousands of clones, roughly 76% of which are singletons. The top ten clonotypes cover around 3.3% of the sample. Sequencing input: PBMCs. The origin of the receptors is a man younger than 30 in good health and CMV-seronegative.

The chain recombines TRBV29-1 with TRBJ2-3; weak D call: TRBD1 (7 bases). Trimming shortened V by 6 bases and J by 2 bases, and 15 bases separated the two germline ends. Germline loops: CDR1 SQVTM, CDR2 ANQGSEA. This CDR3 has 14 amino acids. Here the CDR3 DNA reads TGCAGCGTCGTCTCCAGGGGGGCCACAGATACGCAGTATTTT. It specifies CSVVSRGATDTQYF.

The chain has TRBV19 and TRBJ2-2; the match to TRBD1 covers 7 bases. J lost 6 bases, V lost 5 bases, and 6 bases had no gene match. This CDR3 has 14 amino acids. Germline CDR1 reads LNHDA; CDR2 reads SQIVND (reference sequence). CDR3 sequence (DNA): TGTGCCAGTAGTCCTACAGGGGCGGCCGGGGAGCTGTTTTTT. Translation gives CASSPTGAAGELFF.

This sequence joins TRBV29-1 and TRBJ2-2; weak D call: TRBD1 (6 bases). CDR1 and CDR2 from the germline V gene are SQVTM and ANQGSEA. This CDR3 comprises 14 residues. Here the CDR3 reads CGIPGARSYGELFF. In DNA form, the CDR3 reads TGCGGGATACCAGGGGCGCGCTCCTACGGGGAGCTGTTTTTT.

The rearrangement links TRBV19 to TRBJ1-5, with D tentatively TRBD1 (5 bases). Germline CDR1 reads LNHDA; CDR2 reads SQIVND (reference sequence). Trimming pared 6 bases from V and 3 bases from J, leaving 21 bases between. The CDR3 covers 17 residues. This chain's CDR3 is CASSRYLPRVDNQPQHF. CDR3 nucleotides: TGTGCCAGTAGCCGCTATCTCCCCAGGGTCGACAATCAGCCCCAGCATTTT.